This is a list of T cell receptor beta chains from one sample in a study of blood T cell repertoires in COVID-19. TCRdb's copy holds only in-frame clones and misses some; the assay was immunoSEQ multiplex PCR. The sample has about 200,000 clones, roughly 82% seen once; the top ten hold 5% to 7%. Specimen: PBMCs or T cells enriched from blood (not recorded which). All receptors come from a man in his forties with acute COVID-19. Both conserved end residues are part of each CDR3.

TRBV18	TRBJ2-3	CASSPPNRGADTQYF
TRBV6-1	TRBJ2-7	CASSDRHGRPYEQYF
TRBV5-1	TRBJ2-5	CASSRSSDQETQYF
TRBV2	TRBJ2-6	CASNFFISGANVLTF
TRBV11-1	TRBJ2-3	CASSLWGQGAPDTQYF
TRBV3-1/TRBV3-2	TRBJ1-2	CASSQVSGTGGGYTF
TRBV5-1	TRBJ2-2	CASSSEGRDTGELFF
TRBV5-1	TRBJ2-1	CASSLSGEGYNEQFF
TRBV5-1	TRBJ1-5	CASSPLAGRDQPQHF
TRBV21-1	TRBJ2-7	CASSKVWGDSEQYF
TRBV7-2	TRBJ1-2	CASSHGTGEYGYTF
TRBV19	TRBJ2-7	CASSIGGRTYEQYF
TRBV9	TRBJ2-3	CASSVLEEGADTQYF
TRBV7-9	TRBJ2-7	CASSGLPNSYEQYF
TRBV15	TRBJ2-7	CATSREVNKRFPYEQYF
TRBV30	TRBJ1-1	CAWSVHVNTEAFF
TRBV18	TRBJ1-5	CASSPSNSGEPQHF
TRBV4-1	TRBJ1-4	CASSSPGGTNEKLFF
TRBV28	TRBJ2-1	CASSFIAGGEHYNEQFF
TRBV7-8	TRBJ1-1	CASSFPIDETSRTEAFF
TRBV28	TRBJ2-7	CASSGRDSSYEQYF
TRBV6-5	TRBJ2-5	CASSYASGGAQETQYF
TRBV15	TRBJ1-1	CATSRARQGVEAFF
TRBV10-3	TRBJ2-3	CAIGPGRADTQYF
TRBV5-6	TRBJ2-3	CASSGISGFTTDTQYF
TRBV7-9	TRBJ1-1	CASSSPGGNTEAFF
TRBV6-4	TRBJ1-3	CASMSPGNTIYF
TRBV7-2	TRBJ1-2	CASSLGAFLNYGYTF
TRBV6-5	TRBJ2-2	CASKKGRGGTGELFF
TRBV5-1	TRBJ2-1	CASSWGLAGDEQFF
TRBV28	TRBJ2-7	CASSFRTSGSTPYEQYF
TRBV4-3	TRBJ1-4	CASRRERTANEKLFF